The 17 T cell receptor beta chains in this list originate from one sample, sequenced in a study of T cell responses to AZD1222 COVID-19 vaccine. Assay used: immunoSEQ multiplex PCR; TCRdb lists only in-frame clones, some missing. The sample includes 100,000 to 150,000 clones, more than 85% of them seen just once. The sequences come from peripheral blood, collected 28 days after the second AZD1222 dose. The source is an adult who received the AZD1222 COVID-19 vaccine.

The chain links TRBV11-2 to TRBJ1-1; 10 nucleotides agree with TRBD1. Trimming removed 1 base from V and 8 bases from J; junction bases left unmatched: 4. CDR1 SGHAT and CDR2 FQNNGV come from the germline V gene. This CDR3 has 14 amino acids. The CDR3 loop is CASSLGGTGVEAFF. The CDR3 nucleotides read TGTGCCAGCAGCTTAGGAGGGACAGGGGTCGAAGCTTTCTTT. The full variable domain, completed using reference TRBV11-2 and TRBJ1-1, is EAGVAQSPRYKIIEKRQSVAFWCNPISGHATLYWYQQILGQGPKLLIQFQNNGVVDDSQLPKDRFSAERLKGVDSTLKIQPAKLEDSAVYLCASSLGGTGVEAFFGQGTRLTVV.

V usage is TRBV5-1 and J usage is TRBJ2-2, with a tentative D call TRBD1 (6 bases). The germline gives CDR1 SGHRS, CDR2 YFSETQ. This CDR3 has 17 residues. V was pared by 0 bases and J by 4 bases, with 16 bases between. Here the CDR3 reads CASSLVAGASGTGELFF. CDR3 nucleotide sequence: TGCGCCAGCAGCTTGGTTGCAGGGGCCTCAGGCACCGGGGAGCTGTTTTTT.

This chain connects TRBV14 to TRBJ1-1; no clear D gene. Germline V gene lookup returns CDR1 SGHDN and CDR2 FVKESK. The V end lost 6 bases, the J end lost 4 bases, and 12 bases lay between the germline ends. This CDR3 is 13 amino acids long. The CDR3 loop reads CASSYSWGTEAFF. The DNA of the CDR3 is TGTGCCAGCAGTTATTCTTGGGGCACTGAAGCTTTCTTT.

V gene TRBV6-1 combines with J gene TRBJ2-6; perhaps TRBD1 as D (6 bases). CDR1 MNHNS and CDR2 SASEGT come from the germline V gene. The CDR3 consists of 18 residues. V lost 2 bases and J lost 0, with 14 bases in between. The CDR3 region is CASSERGGYNSGANVLTF. In nucleotides, the CDR3 is TGTGCCAGCAGTGAAAGAGGGGGATACAACTCTGGGGCCAACGTCCTGACTTTC.

The V gene is TRBV30, the J gene TRBJ1-6; D gene unclear. CDR3 length: 13 amino acids. Trimming took 2 bases from V and 11 from J, leaving 13 bases between them. Germline V gene sequence: CDR1 GTSNPN, CDR2 SVGIG (reference sequence). The CDR3 DNA sequence: TGTGCCTGGAGTCCAGACCCCACAACACCCCTCCACTTT. Translation: CAWSPDPTTPLHF.

The V call is TRBV30, the J call TRBJ2-7, with D tentatively TRBD1 (5 bases). Germline CDR1 reads GTSNPN; CDR2 reads SVGIG (reference sequence). There are 13 residues in the CDR3. With 2 bases removed from V and 3 bases from J, the gap between germline ends came to 11 bases. The CDR3 here is CAWSPDNSYEQYF. The CDR3 nucleotides read TGTGCCTGGAGTCCGGACAATAGCTACGAGCAGTACTTC.

This sequence joins TRBV7-2 and TRBJ2-1; D may correspond to TRBD1 or TRBD2 (5 bases each). Between the trimmed V and J ends, which lost 3 bases and 14 bases, there was a span of 14 bases. There are 12 residues in the CDR3. The germline CDR1 and CDR2 sequences are SGHTA and FQGNSA. This CDR3 is CASSFQGLGEFF. CDR3 DNA sequence: TGTGCCAGCAGCTTTCAGGGCCTCGGGGAGTTCTTC.

The chain employs TRBV11-2 and TRBJ2-7, with no clear D. Germline V gene sequence: CDR1 SGHAT, CDR2 FQNNGV. The CDR3 sequence is 11 residues long. The V end was cut by 0 bases, the J end by 7 bases, with 4 bases between. The CDR3 loop is CASSLDGEQYV. In DNA, the CDR3 is TGTGCCAGCAGCTTAGATGGAGAGCAGTACGTC.

The chain combines TRBV2 with TRBJ2-1; TRBD2 matches at 11 bases. V gave up 9 bases and J gave up 2 bases; unmatched junction bases: 6. The CDR3 sequence is 15 residues long. CDR1 and CDR2 from the germline V gene are SNHLY and FYNNEI. CDR3 sequence reads: CASTLAGGPYNEQFF. The CDR3 DNA reads as TGTGCCAGTACCTTAGCGGGAGGGCCCTACAATGAGCAGTTCTTC. Together with reference TRBV2 and TRBJ2-1, the CDR3 gives the full variable domain: EPEVTQTPSHQVTQMGQEVILRCVPISNHLYFYWYRQILGQKVEFLVSFYNNEISEKSEIFDDQFSVERPDGSNFTLKIRSTKLEDSAMYFCASTLAGGPYNEQFFGPGTRLTVL.

The chain links TRBV13 to TRBJ2-7, with TRBD1 matching 7 bases. The CDR3 contains 15 residues. Germline lookup yields CDR1 PRHDT and CDR2 FYEKMQ (reference sequence). With V trimmed by 3 bases and J by 3 bases, 8 bases remained unmatched. DNA of the CDR3: TGTGCCAGCAGCTTGGGGACAGCAAGGGGCTACGAGCAGTACTTC. Translation: CASSLGTARGYEQYF.

The V and J genes are TRBV7-2 and TRBJ1-2; unclear D gene. V lost 1 base, J lost 4 bases, and 22 bases lay in between. The CDR3 is made up of 18 amino acids. Germline V gives CDR1 SGHTA, CDR2 FQGNSA. CDR3 region: CASSLVAQDPTYSYGYTF. CDR3 nucleotides: TGTGCCAGCAGCTTAGTTGCCCAGGATCCCACTTACTCCTATGGCTACACCTTC.

The CDR3: CASSLYFSPLHF. In nucleotides, the CDR3 is TGTGCCAGCAGCTTATATTTCTCACCCCTCCACTTT. The chain has TRBV7-9 and TRBJ1-6; D is uncertain. Germline V gene sequence: CDR1 SEHNR, CDR2 FQNEAQ (reference sequence). V lost 2 bases, J lost 10 bases, and 6 bases lay in between. The CDR3 has 12 amino acids.

As for this clone: Distinct nucleotide sequences in the sample also encode this CDR3. The chain joins TRBV7-3 to TRBJ1-1; D is perhaps TRBD1 (5 bases). This CDR3 has 13 amino acids. From germline, CDR1 is SGHTA and CDR2 FQGTGA. V dropped 6 bases and J dropped 1 base, with 9 bases sitting between them. The CDR3 sequence is CASSFQGNTEAFF. The DNA of the CDR3 is TGTGCCAGCAGTTTTCAGGGGAACACTGAAGCTTTCTTT.

This sequence joins TRBV7-3 and TRBJ1-1, with TRBD1 as a possible D gene (6 bases). Trimming shortened V by 3 bases and J by 5 bases, and 10 bases separated the two germline ends. Looked up from germline, CDR1 is SGHTA and CDR2 is FQGTGA. The CDR3 is 13 amino acids. The CDR3 loop reads CASSFRRGTEAFF. The CDR3 region has the DNA TGTGCCAGCAGCTTCCGTAGGGGGACTGAAGCTTTCTTT.

In DNA, the CDR3 is TGTGCCTGGAGCTCGTCGAACTTACCGAACACTGAAGCTTTCTTT. Translating it yields CAWSSSNLPNTEAFF. V and J are TRBV30 and TRBJ1-1; D remains unclear. This CDR3 is built from 15 residues. The germline V gene has CDR1 GTSNPN and CDR2 SVGIG (reference sequence). V was trimmed by 3 bases and J by 1 base, leaving 15 bases between them.

There are a few counts of this clone. The chain combines TRBV30 with TRBJ1-5; the D gene is possibly TRBD1 (6 bases). Trimming left V 2 bases short and J 3 bases short, with 11 bases between. CDR3 length equals 14 residues. Germline CDR1 reads GTSNPN; CDR2 reads SVGIG (reference sequence). The CDR3 coding sequence is TGTGCCTGGAGTAGGGGGGGGAACAATCAGCCCCAGCATTTT. Its translation: CAWSRGGNNQPQHF.

CDR3 nucleotides: TGTGCCAGCAGCGCAGCCGGGACAGGGTTGTCACCCCTCCACTTT. Translating it yields CASSAAGTGLSPLHF. V gene TRBV6-6 combines with J gene TRBJ1-6; 9 nucleotides line up with TRBD1. Per the germline V gene, CDR1 is MNHNY and CDR2 is SVGAGI (reference sequence). There are 15 residues in the CDR3. V trimming: 6 bases; J trimming: 10 bases; junction bases outside the gene matches: 10.